A single sample gave rise to the 10 T cell receptor beta chains below, sequenced in a study of cytomegalovirus exposure and HLA in healthy donors. PCR employed 60 Vbeta and 13 Jbeta primers. Profiling relied on immunoSEQ multiplex PCR, and the TCRdb table lists in-frame clones only, not all of them. This sample has about 120,000 clones, with approximately 80% found just once. The sample taken for sequencing was PBMCs. The receptors were gathered from a woman between 35 and 50 years old in good health and CMV-seronegative.

The V and J genes are TRBV7-9 and TRBJ1-2; D not resolved. V shed 7 bases and J shed 2 bases, with 8 bases lying between them. The CDR3 has 12 amino acids. CDR1 SEHNR and CDR2 FQNEAQ come from the germline V gene (reference sequence). The CDR3 here is CASIGLNYGYTF. DNA of the CDR3: TGTGCCAGCATCGGTTTGAACTATGGCTACACCTTC.

V and J are TRBV18 and TRBJ2-7; 8 nucleotides align to TRBD1. Germline CDR1 reads KGHSH; CDR2 reads LQKENI. The CDR3 runs to 14 residues. After removal of 3 bases from V and 0 bases from J, the junction contained 1 base not matched to a gene. The CDR3 DNA reads as TGTGCCAGCTCACCCGACAGGGGCTCCTACGAGCAGTACTTC. Protein product: CASSPDRGSYEQYF.

The J gene is TRBJ2-2, the V gene TRBV6-1; TRBD2 agrees at 7 bases. CDR3 length: 13 residues. The junction had 7 bases not matched to a gene; V was cut back by 6 bases and J by 9 bases. Germline V CDR1 and CDR2: MNHNS, SASEGT. The chain's CDR3 is CASRTSLFRELFF. Here the CDR3 DNA reads TGTGCCAGCAGGACTAGCCTCTTCCGGGAGCTGTTTTTT.

The V and J genes are TRBV30 and TRBJ2-7; D possibly corresponds to TRBD1 (5 bases). Germline V lookup: CDR1 GTSNPN, CDR2 SVGIG (reference sequence). Trimming stripped 4 bases from V and 6 bases from J, with 19 bases between. The CDR3 extends over 14 amino acids. The CDR3 region has the DNA TGTGCCTGGACCCCTGGCAGGGTCATAAGCGAGCAGTACTTC. This sequence encodes CAWTPGRVISEQYF.

CDR3 nucleotide sequence: TGTGCCAGCAGCTTAGTCATGAACTCCTACGAGCAGTACTTC. This codes for CASSLVMNSYEQYF. This chain joins TRBV7-6 and TRBJ2-5; the D is unclear. The DNA end is more similar to TRBJ2-7, so the J call may be wrong. This CDR3 has 14 amino acids. Germline V gene data show CDR1 as SGHVS and CDR2 as FNYEAQ.

The rearrangement links TRBV5-4 to TRBJ1-3; 11 nucleotides align to TRBD1. Trimming at V came to 3 bases and at J to 5 bases, leaving 7 bases not matched to a gene. CDR1 is SGHNT and CDR2 is YYREEE in the germline V gene (reference sequence). This CDR3 is 16 amino acids long. The CDR3 coding sequence is TGTGCCAGCAGCTGGGGCGGACAGGGGGCGCGAAACACCATATATTTT. Protein: CASSWGGQGARNTIYF.

This chain uses TRBV6-1 with TRBJ2-1; TRBD2 matches at 14 bases. The CDR3 consists of 15 residues. Germline-derived CDR1 and CDR2 are MNHNS and SASEGT. J gave up 6 bases and V 6 bases, and 4 bases lay outside the gene matches. CDR3 loop: CASRRLAGGPNEQFF. CDR3 bases: TGTGCCAGCAGGAGACTAGCGGGGGGGCCCAATGAGCAGTTCTTC.

The chain joins TRBV19 to TRBJ2-2; D perhaps matches TRBD1 (6 bases). V lost 6 bases, J lost 0 bases, and 11 bases lay in between. The V gene's germline CDR1 is LNHDA and CDR2 SQIVND (reference sequence). This CDR3 has 15 amino acids. This CDR3 is CASRKRTANTGELFF. The CDR3 DNA is TGTGCCAGTAGAAAGAGGACAGCGAACACCGGGGAGCTGTTTTTT.

This chain joins TRBV6-4 and TRBJ2-3; TRBD1 agrees at 7 bases. V lost 5 bases, J lost 2 bases, and 4 bases stayed unmatched. CDR1 and CDR2 (germline): MRHNA, SNTAGT. This CDR3 spans 14 amino acids. The CDR3, as DNA: TGTGCCAGCAGTCGACAGGGCCTCACAGATACGCAGTATTTT. Encoded protein: CASSRQGLTDTQYF.

V gene TRBV2 combines with J gene TRBJ1-5; 9 bases agree with TRBD1. The CDR3 has 14 amino acids. The V gene end was trimmed by 5 bases and the J gene end by 7 bases; junction bases not matched to a gene: 6. Germline-derived CDR1 and CDR2 are SNHLY and FYNNEI. CDR3 sequence: CASSRQGGRQPQHF. CDR3 DNA: TGTGCCAGCAGTAGACAGGGGGGTAGGCAGCCCCAGCATTTT.